Below are 9 T cell receptor beta chains sequenced from a single sample in a study of blood T cells in healthy people across ages (dated by TCRdb to about 2015). The method was 5' RACE. The second PCR ran for about 6 to 11 cycles and used a J-beta primer mix along with a sample-barcoded 5' primer. TCRdb passed the public sequencing reads through fastp at Q25 and MiXCR, retaining productive beta sequences. CDR3 protein sequences are deduplicated, and each keeps its most common genes and DNA. The sample table holds roughly 1.9 million distinct CDR3 sequences, of which roughly two fifths were seen once. The ten top clones hold under 30% of the sample. What was sequenced was blood. The origin of the receptors is a human donor in good health.

The chain recombines TRBV7-2 with TRBJ1-5; 7 positions match TRBD1. V dropped 4 bases and J dropped 4; count of bases not matched to a gene: 10. The germline gives CDR1 SGHTA, CDR2 FQGNSA. The CDR3 consists of 16 residues. The CDR3 coding sequence is TGTGCCAGCAGCTCGCTGACAGGGAAAGTTAATCAGCCCCAGCATTTT. Its protein is CASSSLTGKVNQPQHF.

The count of this clonotype is one. The chain joins TRBV5-1 to TRBJ1-2; 10 nucleotides agree with TRBD1. The germline CDR1 and CDR2 sequences are SGHRS and YFSETQ. With V trimmed by 7 bases and J by 7 bases, 4 bases remained unmatched. This CDR3 spans 12 amino acids. The CDR3 spells CASEDRGSGYTF. Written as DNA, the CDR3 is TGCGCCAGCGAGGACAGGGGGTCTGGCTACACCTTC.

The chain links TRBV6-2 or TRBV6-3 to TRBJ2-3, with TRBD2 matching 12 bases. Germline V CDR1 and CDR2: MNHEY, SVGEGT. The CDR3 has 16 residues. The J segment lost 4 bases and the V segment lost 5 bases, leaving 7 bases of the junction unmatched. The CDR3, as DNA: TGTGCCAGCAGTCCCCGGACTAGCGGGGTCGCAGATACGCAGTATTTT. This gives the protein CASSPRTSGVADTQYF.

There are many counts of this clonotype. V and J are TRBV20-1 and TRBJ1-1; possibly TRBD1 for D (6 bases). The germline V gene encodes CDR1 DFQATT and CDR2 SNEGSKA (reference sequence). The CDR3 loop spans 12 amino acids. V was clipped by 3 bases and J by 8 bases, with 13 bases between them. The CDR3 coding sequence is TGCAGTGCTAGGGACCCCGGGACAGAAGCTTTCTTT. Its protein product is CSARDPGTEAFF.

This chain uses TRBV7-8 with TRBJ1-1; 10 positions match TRBD1. The CDR3 has 21 residues. CDR1 is SGHVS and CDR2 is FQNEAQ in the germline V gene. The J segment lost 0 bases and the V segment lost 1 base, leaving 17 bases of the junction unmatched. The CDR3 protein is CASSLVSSLRDRGPLNTEAFF. The CDR3 nucleotides are TGTGCCAGCAGCTTAGTTTCATCCCTGCGGGACAGGGGACCTTTGAACACTGAAGCTTTCTTT.

The chain couples TRBV12-3 or TRBV12-4 to TRBJ1-2; 9 nucleotides line up with TRBD1. This CDR3 contains 16 residues. V lost 3 bases, J lost 6 bases, and 11 bases stayed unmatched. CDR3 residues: CASSFRGVDRGDGYTF. The DNA for the CDR3 is TGTGCCAGCAGTTTCAGGGGGGTGGACAGGGGAGATGGCTACACCTTC.

This clonotype turned up a few times. The chain combines TRBV6-5 with TRBJ1-5, with TRBD1 matching 7 bases. The CDR3 runs 15 residues. Germline CDR1 MNHEY, CDR2 SVGAGI. Unmatched junction bases numbered 4, after V lost 5 bases and J lost 0 bases. The chain's CDR3 is CASSPTGDSNQPQHF. The CDR3 region has the DNA TGTGCCAGCAGTCCAACAGGGGATAGCAATCAGCCCCAGCATTTT.

The genes are TRBV10-3 and TRBJ1-2; D remains unclear. The V gene's germline CDR1 is ENHRY and CDR2 SYGVKD. V was pared by 7 bases and J by 4 bases, with 16 bases between. CDR3 size: 14 residues. The CDR3 loop reads CAITETALTYGYTF. DNA for the CDR3: TGTGCCATCACCGAAACAGCCCTAACCTATGGCTACACCTTC.

The V gene is TRBV7-2, the J gene TRBJ2-3; D uncertain. The germline V gene has CDR1 SGHTA and CDR2 FQGNSA. V lost 4 bases, J lost 0 bases, and 11 bases lay in between. This CDR3 spans 15 amino acids. The chain's CDR3 is CASSSGWASTDTQYF. The CDR3 DNA reads TGTGCCAGCAGCTCCGGATGGGCTAGCACAGATACGCAGTATTTT.